What follows are 23 T cell receptor beta chains derived from one specimen sequenced in a study of OX40 agonist ivuxolimab in advanced cancers. Clones were read by immunoSEQ multiplex PCR, and TCRdb kept only the in-frame ones, dropping some. This table has under 45,000 clones, roughly 77% appearing once. The specimen was CD4+ or CD8+ T cells sorted from blood, collected in a trial of the OX40 agonist ivuxolimab. The receptors stem from an adult with an advanced solid tumor such as melanoma, head and neck, liver or kidney cancer.

This chain links TRBV30 with TRBJ1-4; 9 bases align to TRBD1. J lost 2 bases, V lost 2 bases, and 3 bases had no gene match. Per the germline V gene, CDR1 is GTSNPN and CDR2 is SVGIG (reference sequence). The CDR3 is 15 residues long. The DNA for the CDR3 is TGTGCCTGGAGTTATACAGGGGGCACTAATGAAAAACTGTTTTTT. Translated: CAWSYTGGTNEKLFF.

The V gene is TRBV6-1, the J gene TRBJ2-1; 7 positions agree with TRBD2. In germline, CDR1 is MNHNS, CDR2 SASEGT. There are 12 residues in the CDR3. With V trimmed by 6 bases and J by 10 bases, 6 bases remained unmatched. CDR3 sequence reads: CASRKLAGEQFF. The DNA for the CDR3 is TGTGCCAGCAGAAAATTAGCGGGCGAGCAGTTCTTC.

The count of this clone is one. V is TRBV7-9 and J is TRBJ2-3; D is unresolved. This CDR3 is 12 amino acids long. V was pared by 2 bases and J by 6 bases, with 6 bases between. Germline V lookup: CDR1 SEHNR, CDR2 FQNEAQ (reference sequence). CDR3 nucleotides: TGTGCCAGCAGCTTACTTGGCGATACGCAGTATTTT. As protein: CASSLLGDTQYF.

Only a few counts were recorded for this clone. V is TRBV5-1 and J is TRBJ2-1, with 9 bases identical to TRBD2. The trim removed 0 bases at V and 2 bases at J, leaving 3 bases unmatched. Germline V CDR1 and CDR2: SGHRS, YFSETQ. The CDR3 loop spans 16 amino acids. The DNA of the CDR3 is TGCGCCAGCAGCTTGGTGCCTAGCGGGGCCTACAATGAGCAGTTCTTC. Protein sequence: CASSLVPSGAYNEQFF.

The chain combines TRBV5-4 with TRBJ1-2, with 8 bases identical to TRBD1. With 2 bases clipped from V and 8 bases from J, the junction kept 2 bases outside the gene matches. Germline assignment: CDR1 SGHNT and CDR2 YYREEE (reference sequence). The length of the CDR3 is 12 residues. This CDR3 reads CASSLQGGGYTF. In DNA, the CDR3 is TGTGCCAGCAGCTTACAGGGGGGAGGCTACACCTTC.

The chain is built from TRBV13 and TRBJ2-1; weak D call: TRBD2 (6 bases). There are 18 residues in the CDR3. CDR1 and CDR2 from the germline V gene are PRHDT and FYEKMQ (reference sequence). Trimming removed 4 bases at V and 4 bases at J, with 23 bases between. CDR3 nucleotides: TGTGCCAGCAGCTCGTACATCTCGGGAGAGGATAGGTACAATGAGCAGTTCTTC. It yields the protein CASSSYISGEDRYNEQFF.

This clone was recorded a few times. The chain joins TRBV10-3 to TRBJ1-2; D not certain. V lost 5 bases and J lost 0, with 10 bases in between. The CDR3 is 14 amino acids. Germline CDR1 and CDR2: ENHRY and SYGVKD. As DNA, the CDR3 is TGTGCCATCAGTATAGGGCCAGCTAACTATGGCTACACCTTC. Amino acids: CAISIGPANYGYTF.

The CDR3 protein is CSSYRDPNTEAFF. CDR3 coding DNA: TGCAGCTCTTACCGGGACCCGAACACTGAAGCTTTCTTT. The chain employs TRBV29-1 and TRBJ1-1; TRBD1 is a possible D gene (5 bases). This CDR3 is 13 amino acids long. V was trimmed by 8 bases and J by 1 base, leaving 14 bases between them. Germline V gene sequence: CDR1 SQVTM, CDR2 ANQGSEA. Filled out from reference TRBV29-1 and TRBJ1-1, the complete variable domain reads SAVISQKPSRDICQRGTSLTIQCQVDSQVTMMFWYRQQPGQSLTLIATANQGSEATYESGFVIDKFPISRPNLTFSTLTVSNMSPEDSSIYLCSSYRDPNTEAFFGQGTRLTVV.

This clone was counted only a few times. The same CDR3 also results from other DNA sequences found in this sample. V is TRBV7-2 and J is TRBJ2-5; D is uncertain. Looked up from germline, CDR1 is SGHTA and CDR2 is FQGNSA. The CDR3 has 13 amino acids. V dropped 2 bases and J dropped 4 bases, with 8 bases sitting between them. CDR3 amino acids: CASSLSLGETQYF. DNA of the CDR3: TGTGCCAGCAGCTTATCTTTGGGAGAGACCCAGTACTTC.

The genes are TRBV6-6 and TRBJ2-7; no definite D call. The CDR3 length is 12 residues. V dropped 6 bases and J dropped 4 bases, with 10 bases sitting between them. Germline V lookup: CDR1 MNHNY, CDR2 SVGAGI (reference sequence). The CDR3 DNA follows: TGTGCCAGCAGCCCCGGACGGTACGAGCAGTACTTC. It yields the protein CASSPGRYEQYF.

This sequence joins TRBV7-2 and TRBJ2-7; D remains unclear. Trimming cost V 3 bases and J 3 bases, with 9 bases left between them. Germline CDR1 is SGHTA and CDR2 is FQGNSA. CDR3 length: 13 amino acids. This CDR3 is CASSFDSYYEQYV. The CDR3 region has the DNA TGTGCCAGCAGCTTCGACTCATACTACGAGCAGTACGTC.

The chain links TRBV9 to TRBJ2-1; 8 nucleotides match TRBD2. The CDR3 has 15 amino acids. The V gene's germline CDR1 is SGDLS and CDR2 YYNGEE. Trimming at V came to 0 bases and at J to 8 bases, leaving 7 bases not matched to a gene. The CDR3 bases are TGTGCCAGCAGCGTAGCGGCGGGAGGTACCCATGAGCAGTTCTTC. Translation: CASSVAAGGTHEQFF.

The chain is built from TRBV7-9 and TRBJ2-1; D is perhaps TRBD2 (6 bases). The CDR3 spans 16 residues. Germline CDR1 SEHNR, CDR2 FQNEAQ (reference sequence). The germline V and J ends were trimmed by 3 bases and 0 bases, with 12 bases remaining between them. The CDR3 region has the DNA TGTGCCAGCAGCTTCCCGGACGGGAGCTCCTACAATGAGCAGTTCTTC. Its translation is CASSFPDGSSYNEQFF. The full variable domain, rest sourced from reference TRBV7-9 and TRBJ2-1, is DTGVSQNPRHKITKRGQNVTFRCDPISEHNRLYWYRQTLGQGPEFLTYFQNEAQLEKSRLLSDRFSAERPKGSFSTLEIQRTEQGDSAMYLCASSFPDGSSYNEQFFGPGTRLTVL.

This chain connects TRBV29-1 to TRBJ1-1; D gene unclear. The CDR3 has 13 amino acids. CDR1 is SQVTM and CDR2 is ANQGSEA in the germline V gene. Trimming took 3 bases from V and 2 from J, leaving 10 bases between them. The CDR3 region has the DNA TGCAGCGTTGACACGGCCAGTAACACTGAAGCTTTCTTT. It encodes CSVDTASNTEAFF.

J is TRBJ2-2 and V is TRBV7-2; a possible D gene is TRBD1 (5 bases). Germline CDR1 SGHTA, CDR2 FQGNSA. This CDR3 comprises 15 residues. Trimming stripped 1 base from V and 4 bases from J, with 10 bases between. The CDR3: CASSLGGDSTGELFF. The CDR3 bases are TGTGCCAGCAGCTTAGGGGGCGATAGCACCGGGGAGCTGTTTTTT.

The chain couples TRBV4-1 to TRBJ2-7; TRBD2 aligns across 13 bases. The CDR3 sequence is 19 residues long. Germline V gene data show CDR1 as MGHRA and CDR2 as YSYEKL. V dropped 0 bases and J dropped 2; count of bases not matched to a gene: 10. CDR3 DNA: TGCGCCAGCAGCCAAGATTTTCGAATAGGACTAGCGGGAGCCTACGAGCAGTACGTC. Translation: CASSQDFRIGLAGAYEQYV.

This chain links TRBV18 with TRBJ1-1, with TRBD1 as a possible D gene (6 bases). V was pared by 2 bases and J by 4 bases, with 11 bases between. CDR1 and CDR2 (germline): KGHSH, LQKENI. The length of the CDR3 is 14 residues. The CDR3 DNA is TGTGCCAGCTCACCAGGGACGGGGGCCACTGAAGCTTTCTTT. Translating it yields CASSPGTGATEAFF.

V gene TRBV25-1 combines with J gene TRBJ2-1; maybe TRBD2 (5 bases). Looked up from germline, CDR1 is MGHDK and CDR2 is SYGVNS. This CDR3 spans 15 amino acids. Trimming took off 1 base at V and 2 bases at J, with 9 bases between the two ends. The CDR3 protein is CASSESSWAYNEQFF. CDR3 bases: TGTGCCAGCAGTGAATCTAGCTGGGCCTACAATGAGCAGTTCTTC. The full variable domain, in which reference TRBV25-1 and TRBJ2-1 provide the parts outside the CDR3, is EADIYQTPRYLVIGTGKKITLECSQTMGHDKMYWYQQDPGMELHLIHYSYGVNSTEKGDLSSESTVSRIRTEHFPLTLESARPSHTSQYLCASSESSWAYNEQFFGPGTRLTVL.

This chain joins TRBV5-1 and TRBJ2-5; 8 nucleotides align to TRBD1. The CDR3 sequence is 15 residues long. Per the germline V gene, CDR1 is SGHRS and CDR2 is YFSETQ. The V gene end was trimmed by 0 bases and the J gene end by 4 bases; junction bases not matched to a gene: 5. This chain's CDR3 is CASSLAGQGAETQYF. CDR3 DNA: TGCGCCAGCAGCTTGGCCGGGCAGGGGGCAGAGACCCAGTACTTC.

The J gene is TRBJ2-4, the V gene TRBV9; weak D call: TRBD2 (6 bases). V lost 5 bases and J 0 bases, leaving 12 bases between the germline ends. The CDR3 extends over 15 amino acids. Germline V gives CDR1 SGDLS, CDR2 YYNGEE. The CDR3 DNA follows: TGTGCCAGCAGTGCGGGACTTTTAGCCAAAAACATTCAGTACTTC. Translating gives CASSAGLLAKNIQYF.

The rearrangement links TRBV6-5 to TRBJ1-2; 11 bases are shared with TRBD1. J was trimmed by 6 bases and V by 0 bases; bases with no gene match: 3. The CDR3 runs 15 residues. Germline V gene lookup returns CDR1 MNHEY and CDR2 SVGAGI. CDR3 nucleotides: TGTGCCAGCAGTTACTCGGGGACAGGGGGACATGGCTACACCTTC. This translates into CASSYSGTGGHGYTF.

The rearrangement joins TRBV4-2 to TRBJ2-5, with 13 bases fitting TRBD2. The CDR3 sequence is 18 residues long. Per the germline V gene, CDR1 is LGHNA and CDR2 is YNFKEQ. Trimming at V came to 2 bases and at J to 6 bases, leaving 12 bases not matched to a gene. CDR3 DNA sequence: TGTGCCAGCAGCCAACACTTCGACCGGACTAGCGGGAGCCAGACCCAGTACTTC. Protein: CASSQHFDRTSGSQTQYF.

This sequence joins TRBV19 and TRBJ2-7; perhaps TRBD1 as D (6 bases). The V gene's germline CDR1 is LNHDA and CDR2 SQIVND (reference sequence). This CDR3 region has 14 residues. Trimming removed 4 bases at V and 3 bases at J, with 13 bases between. The CDR3 DNA reads as TGTGCCAGTAGTACAGGGGATCCCCTCTACGAGCAGTACGTC. It codes for CASSTGDPLYEQYV.